This TCR beta chain was captured in a study of CD8 T cells in ankylosing spondylitis. Notes on this clonotype: Its specificity is unknown.

V was shortened by 0 bases and J by 7 bases, with 23 bases between the two germline ends. Germline CDR1 and CDR2: DFQATT and SNEGSKA (reference sequence). The CDR3 contains 17 residues. A quantitative 5'-RACE method, one with molecular barcodes, was used to make TCR beta libraries. TCRdb used MiXCR to reprocess the 5' RACE reads, holding one entry per CDR3 protein. The sample contains more than 300,000 distinct CDR3 sequences, approximately 8.2% of which appear only once. Overall study results and limits: Characteristic, it appeared, of ankylosing spondylitis blood was a TCR beta motif of fewer than 10 highly homologous variants. As for the disease-linked clones, they showed a CD8+ phenotype and occurred at relatively low frequencies in peripheral blood. Reportedly, disease-linked clones are significantly enriched in ankylosing spondylitis patients' matched synovial fluid.

The receptor was isolated from a male donor with ankylosing spondylitis. Sequenced material: blood, either unsorted or a sorted T cell fraction (not recorded which). J is TRBJ2-3 and V is TRBV20-1; D may be TRBD2 (6 bases). The chain's CDR3 is CSARDSSGWGVRHTQYF. The CDR3 coding sequence is TGCAGTGCTAGAGATTCGAGTGGATGGGGGGTCCGGCATACGCAGTATTTT.